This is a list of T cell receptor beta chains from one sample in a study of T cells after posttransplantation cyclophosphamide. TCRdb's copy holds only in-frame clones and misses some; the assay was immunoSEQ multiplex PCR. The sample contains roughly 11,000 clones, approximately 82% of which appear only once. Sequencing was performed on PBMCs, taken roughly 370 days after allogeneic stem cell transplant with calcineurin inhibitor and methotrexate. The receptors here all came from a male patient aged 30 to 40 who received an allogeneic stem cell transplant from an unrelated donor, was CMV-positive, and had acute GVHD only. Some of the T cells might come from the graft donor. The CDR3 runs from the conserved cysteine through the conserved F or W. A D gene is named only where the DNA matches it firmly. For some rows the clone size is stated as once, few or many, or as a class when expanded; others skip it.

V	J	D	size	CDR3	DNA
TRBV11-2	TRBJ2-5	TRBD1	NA	CASSPPGEDRAWETQYF	TGTGCCAGCAGCCCCCCCGGGGAGGACAGGGCTTGGGAGACCCAGTACTTC
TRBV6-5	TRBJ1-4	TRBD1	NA	CASGTRGNEKLFF	TGTGCCAGCGGCACCAGGGGGAATGAAAAACTGTTTTTT
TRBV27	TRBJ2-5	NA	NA	CASSRGGVVSQETQYF	TGTGCCAGCAGCAGAGGGGGGGTGGTGAGCCAAGAGACCCAGTACTTC
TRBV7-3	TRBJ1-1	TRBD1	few	CASSPQQGTEAFF	TGTGCCAGCAGCCCGCAACAGGGGACTGAAGCTTTCTTT
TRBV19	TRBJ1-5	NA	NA	CASRESNQPQHF	TGTGCCAGCCGGGAATCCAATCAGCCCCAGCATTTT
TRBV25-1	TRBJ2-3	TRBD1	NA	CASSEGDRGRDTQYF	TGTGCCAGCAGTGAAGGAGACAGGGGTCGAGATACGCAGTATTTT
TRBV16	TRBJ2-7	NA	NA	CASSQSRDEQYF	TGTGCCAGCAGCCAATCGAGGGACGAGCAGTACTTC
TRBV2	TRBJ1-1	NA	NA	CASSESRGGRGTEAFF	TGTGCCAGCAGTGAATCTCGCGGGGGTAGGGGCACTGAAGCTTTCTTT
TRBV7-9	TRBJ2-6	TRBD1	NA	CASSPGTGAPGANVLTF	TGTGCCAGCAGCCCGGGGACAGGGGCTCCTGGGGCCAACGTCCTGACTTTC
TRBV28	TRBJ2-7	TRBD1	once	CASSLDRGDSYEQYF	TGTGCCAGCAGTTTAGACAGGGGCGATTCCTACGAGCAGTACTTC
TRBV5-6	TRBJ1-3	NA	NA	CASSLGDISGNTIYF	TGTGCCAGCAGCTTGGGGGACATCTCGGGAAACACCATATATTTT
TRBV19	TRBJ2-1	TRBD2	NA	CASSIVSGVYNEQFF	TGTGCCAGTAGTATAGTTAGCGGGGTGTACAATGAGCAGTTCTTC
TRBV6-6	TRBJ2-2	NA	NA	CASSYRTATGELFF	TGTGCCAGCAGTTACCGGACAGCCACCGGGGAGCTGTTTTTT
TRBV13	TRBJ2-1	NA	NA	CASSLVTTPLRWNEQFF	TGTGCCAGCAGCTTGGTAACTACCCCCCTTCGCTGGAATGAGCAGTTCTTC
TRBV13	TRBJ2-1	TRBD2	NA	CASSLGGTSGRHEQFF	TGTGCCAGCAGCTTAGGAGGGACTAGCGGGAGACATGAGCAGTTCTTC
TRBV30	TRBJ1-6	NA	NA	CAWSISAGPEGSPLHF	TGTGCCTGGAGTATATCGGCAGGGCCCGAAGGATCACCCCTCCACTTT
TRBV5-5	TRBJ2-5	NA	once	CASSLAGTFMRTDREETQYF	TGTGCCAGCAGCTTGGCCGGGACTTTTATGCGAACGGATCGAGAAGAGACCCAGTACTTC